A selection of T cell receptor beta chains follows, all from one sample in a study of response to subunit inactivated influenza vaccine. TCRdb called the RT-PCR reads again in MiXCR, with one record for every CDR3 protein. The table records over 750,000 distinct CDR3 sequences, around 21% of them present only once. The specimen was PBMCs from blood, collected about 5 days after vaccination. The receptors here all came from a man aged 50 to 59 who received an inactivated influenza vaccine. The conserved cysteine and the conserved F or W are not part of the CDR3 here. Expanded clones are given a class, and other clones once, few, many or no size at all.

cdr3_aa: ASSVTSGRAAGELF; v_call: TRBV5-5; clone_size: -; j_call: TRBJ2-2
cdr3_aa: ASSLAQGAWDTEVF; v_call: TRBV5-1; clone_size: -; j_call: TRBJ1-1
cdr3_aa: ASKVTEGSTEAF; v_call: TRBV19; clone_size: -; j_call: TRBJ1-1
cdr3_aa: ASSVALAGVTGELF; v_call: TRBV9; clone_size: once; j_call: TRBJ2-2
cdr3_aa: SARAGAGGRNSPLH; v_call: TRBV20-1; clone_size: -; j_call: TRBJ1-6
cdr3_aa: AGSSSTDTQY; v_call: TRBV10-3; clone_size: -; j_call: TRBJ2-3
cdr3_aa: ATSDSGGGQPQH; v_call: TRBV24-1; clone_size: few; j_call: TRBJ1-5
cdr3_aa: ASSDRTSEQF; v_call: TRBV11-1; clone_size: few; j_call: TRBJ2-1
cdr3_aa: ASSYGGGTGELF; v_call: TRBV6-5; clone_size: -; j_call: TRBJ2-2
cdr3_aa: ASSVRDSGSYEQY; v_call: TRBV4-3; clone_size: -; j_call: TRBJ2-7
cdr3_aa: ASSPPAGTTNEKLF; v_call: TRBV5-1; clone_size: -; j_call: TRBJ1-4
cdr3_aa: ASSYATGGIYNEQF; v_call: TRBV6-5; clone_size: few; j_call: TRBJ2-1
cdr3_aa: ASRYRVGETQY; v_call: TRBV12-3/TRBV12-4; clone_size: few; j_call: TRBJ2-5
cdr3_aa: SAVPVRRITPNEQF; v_call: TRBV20-1; clone_size: -; j_call: TRBJ2-1
cdr3_aa: ASSGIQGTGELF; v_call: TRBV7-2; clone_size: -; j_call: TRBJ2-2
cdr3_aa: ASSEGRLRLAGETQY; v_call: TRBV2; clone_size: -; j_call: TRBJ2-5
cdr3_aa: ASTPGQSFQETQY; v_call: TRBV6-1; clone_size: -; j_call: TRBJ2-5
cdr3_aa: SVGGLNTDTQY; v_call: TRBV29-1; clone_size: few; j_call: TRBJ2-3
cdr3_aa: AILLNNEQF; v_call: TRBV10-3; clone_size: -; j_call: TRBJ2-1
cdr3_aa: SVEEDTEAF; v_call: TRBV29-1; clone_size: few; j_call: TRBJ1-1
cdr3_aa: ASSFAGGYGYT; v_call: TRBV7-9; clone_size: many; j_call: TRBJ1-2
cdr3_aa: ASSLARRGGIATNEKLF; v_call: TRBV7-9; clone_size: -; j_call: TRBJ1-4
cdr3_aa: ASSYPTGREAF; v_call: TRBV6-2/TRBV6-3; clone_size: once; j_call: TRBJ1-1
cdr3_aa: ASSLRATNSPLH; v_call: TRBV5-5; clone_size: few; j_call: TRBJ1-6
cdr3_aa: ASSSSGGAGEQF; v_call: TRBV11-1; clone_size: few; j_call: TRBJ2-1
cdr3_aa: AISEGTGTEAF; v_call: TRBV10-3; clone_size: -; j_call: TRBJ1-1
cdr3_aa: ASSLVGQGISSGANVLT; v_call: TRBV5-1; clone_size: -; j_call: TRBJ2-6
cdr3_aa: ATSTSGGGGELF; v_call: TRBV15; clone_size: -; j_call: TRBJ2-2
cdr3_aa: ASSQTHPGTGELF; v_call: TRBV4-1; clone_size: few; j_call: TRBJ2-2
cdr3_aa: ASSLSSLYEQY; v_call: TRBV12-3/TRBV12-4; clone_size: few; j_call: TRBJ2-7
cdr3_aa: ASSLTSGSVEQY; v_call: TRBV5-1; clone_size: few; j_call: TRBJ2-7
cdr3_aa: AISDRQGANHEQY; v_call: TRBV10-3; clone_size: once; j_call: TRBJ2-7
cdr3_aa: ASSGDVRDMTIITDTQY; v_call: TRBV11-2; clone_size: few; j_call: TRBJ2-3
cdr3_aa: ASSLTLLAGGSTDTQY; v_call: TRBV7-3; clone_size: -; j_call: TRBJ2-3
cdr3_aa: SSLGTSGQETQY; v_call: TRBV20-1; clone_size: -; j_call: TRBJ2-5
cdr3_aa: SAKTSTDTQY; v_call: TRBV20-1; clone_size: few; j_call: TRBJ2-3
cdr3_aa: ASSRGGGLNTEAF; v_call: TRBV18; clone_size: few; j_call: TRBJ1-1
cdr3_aa: ASSRTSGGLEQF; v_call: TRBV6-2/TRBV6-3; clone_size: -; j_call: TRBJ2-1
cdr3_aa: ASSQRLAGDSGELF; v_call: TRBV3-1; clone_size: -; j_call: TRBJ2-2
cdr3_aa: ASSYEISTTGNEQY; v_call: TRBV6-5; clone_size: -; j_call: TRBJ2-7
cdr3_aa: ASMPGLGADTQY; v_call: TRBV27; clone_size: -; j_call: TRBJ2-3
cdr3_aa: ASSSPLDRVGDQPQH; v_call: TRBV12-3/TRBV12-4; clone_size: few; j_call: TRBJ1-5
cdr3_aa: ASSSMLGDKREQY; v_call: TRBV7-9; clone_size: -; j_call: TRBJ2-7
cdr3_aa: SASSLLAESTDTQY; v_call: TRBV20-1; clone_size: few; j_call: TRBJ2-3
cdr3_aa: ASSSPAGGETQY; v_call: TRBV6-2/TRBV6-3; clone_size: few; j_call: TRBJ2-5
cdr3_aa: SAKISGRTRFSYEQY; v_call: TRBV20-1; clone_size: -; j_call: TRBJ2-7
cdr3_aa: ASSISGTANEQF; v_call: TRBV27; clone_size: few; j_call: TRBJ2-1
cdr3_aa: SASPRRGVTGELF; v_call: TRBV20-1; clone_size: few; j_call: TRBJ2-2
cdr3_aa: ASSLTGGGSYNEQF; v_call: TRBV7-2; clone_size: few; j_call: TRBJ2-1
cdr3_aa: ASRVPSSYNEQF; v_call: TRBV10-2; clone_size: few; j_call: TRBJ2-1
cdr3_aa: ASSLGGSKTETQY; v_call: TRBV7-6; clone_size: many; j_call: TRBJ2-5
cdr3_aa: SVDGLAGGVQY; v_call: TRBV29-1; clone_size: many; j_call: TRBJ2-7
cdr3_aa: ASDGGGINEQY; v_call: TRBV6-1; clone_size: -; j_call: TRBJ2-7
cdr3_aa: SGGTSGRGSEQF; v_call: TRBV29-1; clone_size: few; j_call: TRBJ2-1